These T cell receptor beta chains were read from a single sample in a study of cytomegalovirus exposure and HLA in healthy donors. The method was immunoSEQ multiplex PCR; TCRdb's version includes in-frame clones alone and lacks a portion of them. The data contain some 76,000 clones, roughly 70% of them singletons. Sequencing used PBMCs. Every receptor here comes from a man aged 55 to 70 in good health and CMV-seropositive. Each CDR3 is given with its conserved first and last residue.

CDR3aa	v_gene	j_gene
CASSYGAVTEAFF	TRBV6-5	TRBJ1-1
CASRGGTSGNTIYF	TRBV2	TRBJ1-3
CAWSEISAGDTQYF	TRBV30	TRBJ2-3
CASSSQGGGGELFF	TRBV5-1	TRBJ1-4
CASSRTSGAPKNTEAFF	TRBV19	TRBJ1-1
CAAQGNSGNTIYF	TRBV10-3	TRBJ1-3
CASSESKINEQYF	TRBV28	TRBJ2-7
CASSLVGGRANNEQFF	TRBV7-9	TRBJ2-1
CASSLTSGVNTGELFF	TRBV27	TRBJ2-2
CASSRYGGLYGYTF	TRBV7-6	TRBJ1-2
CASSSPGLAAGELFF	TRBV11-2	TRBJ2-2
CSGWDRNNYGYTF	TRBV29-1	TRBJ1-2
CASSLGPLGANTGELFF	TRBV5-1	TRBJ2-2
CASRQGAYGSTEAFF	TRBV6-5	TRBJ1-1
CASAPRDYHNEQFF	TRBV12-5	TRBJ2-1
CAITPGTGARNEQFF	TRBV10-3	TRBJ2-1
CASSKQEFYNSPLHF	TRBV6-5	TRBJ1-6
CASSTDPLKQDTGELFF	TRBV7-9	TRBJ2-2
CASSLGSNEQFF	TRBV7-8	TRBJ2-1
CASSIGGERQPQHF	TRBV19	TRBJ1-5
CASSLALGVTGELFF	TRBV5-1	TRBJ2-2
CASSEARGGSSPLHF	TRBV6-1	TRBJ1-6
CASSRGGGPGNTIYF	TRBV7-2	TRBJ1-3
CASSQNRGAYEQYF	TRBV4-3	TRBJ2-7
CASSQDAAGQNYGYTF	TRBV4-1	TRBJ1-2